The text below deals with one TCR beta chain. The length of the CDR3 is 16 residues. Unmatched junction bases numbered 8, after V lost 6 bases and J lost 0 bases. The V gene's germline CDR1 is MDHEN and CDR2 SYDVKM. These data originate in a study of control samples from healthy donors and cancer patients. Sequencing was performed with immunoSEQ multiplex PCR; in TCRdb, only in-frame clones are kept and a portion is missing. The sample has 170,000 or so clones; approximately 92% are singletons. Sequenced input: blood. The clonotype originates from a man between 18 and 29 years old in good health. The V call is TRBV28, the J call TRBJ1-2, with 9 bases aligning to TRBD1. CDR3 amino acids: CASRTGTGPANYGYTF. The CDR3 DNA reads TGTGCCAGCAGAACCGGGACAGGGCCAGCTAACTATGGCTACACCTTC.